This T cell receptor beta chain was identified in a study of beta chain features in type 1 diabetes. Findings and limits, study-wide: Naive, central memory and Treg TCRB repertoires seemed to resemble each other more closely in patients than they did in healthy donors. There was a possibility that cDNA sequencing over-represented cells with high TCR expression.

The CDR3 has 13 residues. Germline V gives CDR1 SGDLS, CDR2 YYNGEE. V lost 3 bases and J lost 4, with 10 bases in between. Sorted CD4+ subsets: naive, central memory, regulatory, stem cell-like memory (CD45RO/CCR7/CD25/CD127/CD95/CD27 panel). Of the isolated RNA, all was reverse transcribed, and so the sequenced material was expressed TCRB transcripts. The assay was immunoSEQ multiplex PCR, and TCRdb's table has in-frame clones only and misses some. The table has hundreds of thousands of clones, around 13% seen once. This clone was seen more than once but under ten times. Its cognate antigen is unknown.

V usage is TRBV9 and J usage is TRBJ1-1; maybe TRBD1 (6 bases). This clonotype was obtained from a man younger than 40 in good health. Sequenced material: central memory CD4+ T cells from blood. In DNA form, the CDR3 reads TGTGCCAGCAGCGGCCTAGGGGGCACTGAAGCTTTCTTT. Amino acid sequence: CASSGLGGTEAFF.